This T cell receptor beta chain was profiled in a study of shared clonotypes between healthy human individuals. For the study at large: Two women and three men aged 18 to 49 served as donors.

Points on this clone: What it binds is not known.

General study findings and limits: Represented diversity, genetic and exposure-history alike, was limited by few donors. In contrast to clonotypes shared by all four donors, non-shared clonotypes had lower generation probabilities.

TCRdb's table, derived via immunoSEQ multiplex PCR, lists solely in-frame clones and lacks some. The repertoire has about 2.4 million clones, more than 85% of them found once; the top ten carry 0.36%. V shed 4 bases and J shed 6 bases, with 24 bases lying between them. The germline CDR1 and CDR2 sequences are MGHRA and YSYEKL. CDR3 size: 17 residues. J is TRBJ1-2 and V is TRBV4-1; the D is unclear. The sample consisted of naive CD4+ T cells from PBMCs. Subset of the sample: CD45RA+ positively selected. The clonotype comes from a young man in good health. Some clones in this sample may be carry-over from other donors' samples. CDR3 DNA: TGCGCCAGCAGCCGCCAAGATAGAACTCCCGCCCGCGATGGCTACACCTTC. This encodes CASSRQDRTPARDGYTF.